Each of the 2 T cell receptor beta chains below was sequenced from the same sample in a study of human T cells and chemical hapten exposure. Specified time point: patch test 2, 6 weeks after DPC sensitization. Treatment: therapeutic diphenylcyclopropenone sensitization with weekly scalp DPC. TCRdb re-analysed the RACE reads in MiXCR, keeping a single row per CDR3 protein. There are some 70,000 distinct CDR3 sequences in the sample; 10% occur only once, and around 7% lies in the top ten. Specimen: whole blood, collected in connection with sensitization to the hapten diphenylcyclopropenone (DPC). The origin of the receptors is a woman aged 50 to 60 with alopecia areata. Some clones in this sample may be carry-over from other donors' samples.

The chain has TRBV29-1 and TRBJ1-2, with D possibly being TRBD1 (5 bases). The V end lost 1 base, the J end lost 7 bases, and 13 bases lay between the germline ends. This CDR3 has 13 residues. Germline V gene lookup returns CDR1 SQVTM and CDR2 ANQGSEA. The CDR3 coding sequence is TGCAGCGTTGAAGCACTCAGAGGGGCTGGCTACACCTTC. The encoded protein is CSVEALRGAGYTF.

This clonotype was counted ten times or more. The CDR3 spells CASSLGVGRETQYF. CDR3 nucleotide sequence: TGTGCCAGCAGTTTGGGGGTGGGTCGAGAGACCCAGTACTTC. J is TRBJ2-5 and V is TRBV28; D possibly matches TRBD1 or TRBD2 (5 bases each). The germline V gene has CDR1 MDHEN and CDR2 SYDVKM. The length of the CDR3 is 14 residues. Trimming shortened V by 3 bases and J by 4 bases, and 12 bases separated the two germline ends.